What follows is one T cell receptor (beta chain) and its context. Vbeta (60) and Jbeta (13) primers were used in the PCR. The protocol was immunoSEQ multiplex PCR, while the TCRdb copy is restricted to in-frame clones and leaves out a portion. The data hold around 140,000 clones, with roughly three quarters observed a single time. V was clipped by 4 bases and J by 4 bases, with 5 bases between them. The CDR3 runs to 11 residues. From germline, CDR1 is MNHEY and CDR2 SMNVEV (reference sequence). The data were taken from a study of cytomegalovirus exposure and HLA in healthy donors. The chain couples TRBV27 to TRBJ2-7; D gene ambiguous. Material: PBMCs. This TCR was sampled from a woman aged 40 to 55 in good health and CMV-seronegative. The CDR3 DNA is TGTGCCAGCAGTTCACAGTACGAGCAGTACTTC. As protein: CASSSQYEQYF.